This T cell receptor (beta chain) derives from a study of blood T cell repertoires in COVID-19. Profiling relied on immunoSEQ multiplex PCR, and the TCRdb table lists in-frame clones only, not all of them. The sample lists 35,000 to 40,000 clones, 85% occurring once. Per the germline V gene, CDR1 is PRHDT and CDR2 is FYEKMQ (reference sequence). The CDR3 sequence is 16 residues long. Germline trimming cut 4 bases from V and 2 bases from J; bases unmatched to any gene: 10. This chain connects TRBV13 to TRBJ2-5, with 7 bases lining up with TRBD2. The origin of this receptor is a human donor in a cohort sampled during active COVID-19. Sequenced: peripheral blood. The CDR3 DNA is TGTGCCAGCAGCTACCGTACAGCGGGGCCACAAGAGACCCAGTACTTC. This encodes CASSYRTAGPQETQYF.